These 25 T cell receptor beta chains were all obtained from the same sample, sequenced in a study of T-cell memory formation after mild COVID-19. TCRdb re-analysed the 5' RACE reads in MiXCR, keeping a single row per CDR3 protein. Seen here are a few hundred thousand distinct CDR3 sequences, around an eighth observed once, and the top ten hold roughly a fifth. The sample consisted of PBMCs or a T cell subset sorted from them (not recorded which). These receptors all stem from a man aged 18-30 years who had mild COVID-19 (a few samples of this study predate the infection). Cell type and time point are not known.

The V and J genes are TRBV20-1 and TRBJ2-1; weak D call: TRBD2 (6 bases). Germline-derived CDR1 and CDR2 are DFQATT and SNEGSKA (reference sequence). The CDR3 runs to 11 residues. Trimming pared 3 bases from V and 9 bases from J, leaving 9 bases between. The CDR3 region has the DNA TGCAGTGCTAGGGGGGGTAGTGAGCAGTTCTTC. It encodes CSARGGSEQFF.

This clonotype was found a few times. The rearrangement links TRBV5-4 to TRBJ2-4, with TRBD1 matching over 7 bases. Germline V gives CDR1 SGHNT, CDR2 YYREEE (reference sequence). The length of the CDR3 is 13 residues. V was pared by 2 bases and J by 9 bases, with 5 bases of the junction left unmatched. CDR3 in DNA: TGTGCCAGCAGCTTAACAGGGGAACGCATTCAGTACTTC. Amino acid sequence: CASSLTGERIQYF.

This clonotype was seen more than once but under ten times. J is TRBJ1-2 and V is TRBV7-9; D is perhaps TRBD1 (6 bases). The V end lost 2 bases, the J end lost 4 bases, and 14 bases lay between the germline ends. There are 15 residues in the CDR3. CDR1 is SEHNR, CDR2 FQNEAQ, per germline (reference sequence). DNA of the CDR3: TGTGCCAGCAGCTTATCTTCGGGGGCCCCCTATGGCTACACCTTC. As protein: CASSLSSGAPYGYTF.

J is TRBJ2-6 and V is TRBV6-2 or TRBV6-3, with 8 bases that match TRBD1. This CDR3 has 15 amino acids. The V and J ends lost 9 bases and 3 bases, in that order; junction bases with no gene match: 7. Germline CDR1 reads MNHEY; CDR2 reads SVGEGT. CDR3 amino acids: CASGTGLLGANVLTF. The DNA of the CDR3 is TGTGCCAGTGGGACAGGCCTCCTTGGGGCCAACGTCCTGACTTTC.

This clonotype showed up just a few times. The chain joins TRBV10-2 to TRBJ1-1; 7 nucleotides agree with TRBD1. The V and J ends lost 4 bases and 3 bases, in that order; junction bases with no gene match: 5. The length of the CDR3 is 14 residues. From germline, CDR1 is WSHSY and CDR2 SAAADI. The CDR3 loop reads CASSGQTGYTEAFF. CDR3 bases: TGCGCCAGCAGTGGTCAGACAGGGTACACTGAAGCTTTCTTT.

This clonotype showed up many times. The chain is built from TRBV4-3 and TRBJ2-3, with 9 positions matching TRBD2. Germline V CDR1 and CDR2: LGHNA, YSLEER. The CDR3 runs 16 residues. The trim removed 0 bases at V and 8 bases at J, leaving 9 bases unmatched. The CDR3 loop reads CASSQEASGAAVTQYF. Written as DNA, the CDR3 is TGCGCCAGCAGCCAAGAGGCTAGCGGGGCAGCTGTTACGCAGTATTTT.

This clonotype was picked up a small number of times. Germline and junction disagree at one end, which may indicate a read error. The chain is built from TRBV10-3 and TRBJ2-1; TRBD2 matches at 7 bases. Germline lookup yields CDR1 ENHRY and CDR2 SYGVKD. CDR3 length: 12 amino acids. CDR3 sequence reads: CAIRTGTKAEVF. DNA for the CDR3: TGTGCCATCAGGACCGGGACTAAGGCGGAGGTCTTC.

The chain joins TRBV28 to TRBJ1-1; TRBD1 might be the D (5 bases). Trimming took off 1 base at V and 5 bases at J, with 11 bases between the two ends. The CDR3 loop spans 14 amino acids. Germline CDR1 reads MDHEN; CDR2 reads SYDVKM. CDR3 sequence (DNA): TGTGCCAGCAGTTTATCAGGGTTGTTAACTGAAGCTTTCTTT. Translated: CASSLSGLLTEAFF.

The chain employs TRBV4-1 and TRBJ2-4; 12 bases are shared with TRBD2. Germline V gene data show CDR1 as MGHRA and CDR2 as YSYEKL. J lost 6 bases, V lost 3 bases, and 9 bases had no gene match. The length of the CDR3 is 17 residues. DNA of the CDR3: TGCGCCAGCAGCCAGACCCTCAGACTAGCGGGAGTAAACATTCAGTACTTC. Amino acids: CASSQTLRLAGVNIQYF.

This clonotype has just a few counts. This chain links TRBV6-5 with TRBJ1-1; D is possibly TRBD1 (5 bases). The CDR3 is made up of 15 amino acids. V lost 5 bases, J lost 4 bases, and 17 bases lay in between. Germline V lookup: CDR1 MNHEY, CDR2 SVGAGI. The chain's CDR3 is CASSARAAGGTEAFF. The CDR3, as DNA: TGTGCCAGCAGTGCCAGGGCGGCGGGCGGCACTGAAGCTTTCTTT.

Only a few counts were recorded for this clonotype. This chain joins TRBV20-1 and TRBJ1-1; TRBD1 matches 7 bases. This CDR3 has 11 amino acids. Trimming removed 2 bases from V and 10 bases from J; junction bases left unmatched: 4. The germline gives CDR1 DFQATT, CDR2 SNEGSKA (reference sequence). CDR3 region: CSARTGTVAFF. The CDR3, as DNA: TGCAGTGCTAGAACCGGGACAGTAGCTTTCTTT.

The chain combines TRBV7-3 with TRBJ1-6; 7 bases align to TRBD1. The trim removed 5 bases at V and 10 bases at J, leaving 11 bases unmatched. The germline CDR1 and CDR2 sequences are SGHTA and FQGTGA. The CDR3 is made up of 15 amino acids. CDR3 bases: TGTGCCAGCAGCCGAAACAGGGGAGAAGGCTCACCCCTCCACTTT. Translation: CASSRNRGEGSPLHF.

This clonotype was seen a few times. Written as DNA, the CDR3 is TGTGCCAGCAGCTTACTGGCGGGGGGGCCTCGCACAGATACGCAGTATTTT. Its protein is CASSLLAGGPRTDTQYF. This sequence joins TRBV7-8 and TRBJ2-3; TRBD2 aligns across 9 bases. V lost 2 bases to trimming and J lost 1 base; unmatched junction nucleotides: 7. Germline-derived CDR1 and CDR2 are SGHVS and FQNEAQ. The CDR3 is 17 residues long.

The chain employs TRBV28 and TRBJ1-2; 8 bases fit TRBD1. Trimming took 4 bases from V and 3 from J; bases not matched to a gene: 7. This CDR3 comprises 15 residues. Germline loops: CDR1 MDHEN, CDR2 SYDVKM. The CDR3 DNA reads TGTGCCAGCAGTTCCGGACAGGGAGGACACTATGGCTACACCTTC. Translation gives CASSSGQGGHYGYTF.

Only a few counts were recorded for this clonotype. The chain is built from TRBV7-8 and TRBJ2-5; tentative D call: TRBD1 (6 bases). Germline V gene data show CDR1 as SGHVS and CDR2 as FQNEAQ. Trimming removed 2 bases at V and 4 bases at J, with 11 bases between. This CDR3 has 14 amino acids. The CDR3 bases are TGTGCCAGCAGCTTAATCCCCAGGGGAGAGACCCAGTACTTC. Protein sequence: CASSLIPRGETQYF.

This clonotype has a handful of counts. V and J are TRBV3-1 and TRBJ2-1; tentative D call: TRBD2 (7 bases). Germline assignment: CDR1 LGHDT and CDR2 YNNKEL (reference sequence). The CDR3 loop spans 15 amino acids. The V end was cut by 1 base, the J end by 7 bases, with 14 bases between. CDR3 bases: TGTGCCAGCAGCCAAGGAGTGGGAGGGGGGAATGAGCAGTTCTTC. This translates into CASSQGVGGGNEQFF.

CDR3 sequence (DNA): TGCGCCAGCAGCGTGGATACTATCACAGATACGCAGTATTTT. Protein product: CASSVDTITDTQYF. The chain is built from TRBV5-1 and TRBJ2-3; D unclear. The V end lost 4 bases, the J end lost 2 bases, and 11 bases lay between the germline ends. CDR1 is SGHRS, CDR2 YFSETQ, per germline. CDR3 length equals 14 residues.

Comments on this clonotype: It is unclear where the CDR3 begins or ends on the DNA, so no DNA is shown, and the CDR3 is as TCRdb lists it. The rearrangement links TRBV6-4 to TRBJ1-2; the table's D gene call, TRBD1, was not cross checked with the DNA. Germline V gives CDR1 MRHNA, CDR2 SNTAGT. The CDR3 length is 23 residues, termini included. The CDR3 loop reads CASSGLRGRRDYGYTFDTYGYTF.

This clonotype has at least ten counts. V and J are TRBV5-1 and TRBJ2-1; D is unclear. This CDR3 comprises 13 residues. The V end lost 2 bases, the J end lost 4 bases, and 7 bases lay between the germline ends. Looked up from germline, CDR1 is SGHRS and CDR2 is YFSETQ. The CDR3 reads CASSFGGYNEQFF. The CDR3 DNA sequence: TGCGCCAGCAGCTTTGGTGGGTACAATGAGCAGTTCTTC. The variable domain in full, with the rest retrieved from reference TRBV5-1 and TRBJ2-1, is KAGVTQTPRYLIKTRGQQVTLSCSPISGHRSVSWYQQTPGQGLQFLFEYFSETQRNKGNFPGRFSGRQFSNSRSEMNVSTLELGDSALYLCASSFGGYNEQFFGPGTRLTVL.

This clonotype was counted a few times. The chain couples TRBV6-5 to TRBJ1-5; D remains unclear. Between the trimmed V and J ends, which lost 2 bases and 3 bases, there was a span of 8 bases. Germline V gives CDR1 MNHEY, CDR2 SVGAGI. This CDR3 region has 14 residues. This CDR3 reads CASSYRPYNQPQHF. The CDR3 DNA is TGTGCCAGCAGTTACCGGCCCTACAATCAGCCCCAGCATTTT.

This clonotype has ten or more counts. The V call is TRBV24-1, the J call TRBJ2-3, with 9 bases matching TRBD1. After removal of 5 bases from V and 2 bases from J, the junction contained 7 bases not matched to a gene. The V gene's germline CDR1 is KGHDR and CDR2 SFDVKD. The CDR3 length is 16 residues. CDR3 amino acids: CATSGSDRGITDTQYF. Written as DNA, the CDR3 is TGTGCCACCAGTGGATCGGACAGGGGCATCACAGATACGCAGTATTTT.

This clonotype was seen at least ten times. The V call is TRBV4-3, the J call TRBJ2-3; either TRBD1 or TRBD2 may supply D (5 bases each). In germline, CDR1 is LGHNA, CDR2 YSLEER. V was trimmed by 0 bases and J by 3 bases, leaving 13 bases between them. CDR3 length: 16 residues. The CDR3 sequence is CASSQEGVGFTDTQYF. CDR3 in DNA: TGCGCCAGCAGCCAAGAGGGGGTCGGGTTTACAGATACGCAGTATTTT.

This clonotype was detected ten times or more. The CDR3 is CASSLGYSGVADTQYF. CDR3 bases: TGTGCCAGCAGCTTGGGGTATTCCGGGGTGGCGGATACGCAGTATTTT. This chain links TRBV5-8 with TRBJ2-3; weak D call: TRBD2 (5 bases). Germline lookup yields CDR1 SGHTS and CDR2 YDEGEE. The CDR3 has 16 amino acids. Trimming left V 0 bases short and J 6 bases short, with 17 bases between.

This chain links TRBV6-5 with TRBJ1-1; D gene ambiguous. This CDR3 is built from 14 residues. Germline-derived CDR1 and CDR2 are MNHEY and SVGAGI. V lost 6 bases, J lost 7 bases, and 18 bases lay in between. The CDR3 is CASSYVGRGSEAFF. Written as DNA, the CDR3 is TGTGCCAGCAGCTACGTGGGGAGAGGGAGTGAAGCTTTCTTT.

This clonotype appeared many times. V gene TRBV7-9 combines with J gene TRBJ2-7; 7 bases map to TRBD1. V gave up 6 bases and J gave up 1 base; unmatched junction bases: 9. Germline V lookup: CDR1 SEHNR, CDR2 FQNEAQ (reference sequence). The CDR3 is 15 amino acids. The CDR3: CASSSETGASYEQYF. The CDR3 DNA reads TGTGCCAGCAGTTCAGAAACAGGGGCATCCTACGAGCAGTACTTC.